The 10 T cell receptor beta chains below come from one sample, sequenced in a study of blood T cell repertoires in COVID-19. Method: immunoSEQ multiplex PCR; TCRdb's copy keeps in-frame clones and lacks some. The table lists 140,000 or so clones, 75% to 90% of them singletons. Material for sequencing was peripheral blood. These receptors were obtained from a woman between 45 and 65 years old with acute or convalescent COVID-19.

The V gene is TRBV7-2, the J gene TRBJ2-5; 7 bases line up with TRBD1. Per the germline V gene, CDR1 is SGHTA and CDR2 is FQGNSA. J lost 4 bases, V lost 5 bases, and 10 bases had no gene match. CDR3 size: 15 residues. CDR3 nucleotides: TGTGCCAGCAGCGAGGCGGCTTCAGGGGGAGAGACCCAGTACTTC. Its protein product is CASSEAASGGETQYF.

Turning to this clone: The same CDR3 can be traced to other DNA sequences in this sample. The rearrangement uses TRBV29-1 and TRBJ1-1; D gene unclear. Per germline, CDR1 SQVTM and CDR2 ANQGSEA. Trimming shortened V by 4 bases and J by 0 bases, and 3 bases separated the two germline ends. The CDR3 length is 11 residues. The CDR3 DNA reads TGCAGCGTTGTAATGAACACTGAAGCTTTCTTT. It translates to CSVVMNTEAFF.

Regarding this clone: The germline gene is not matched at one end of the junction; a read error may be the cause. J is TRBJ2-2 and V is TRBV2; 7 bases line up with TRBD1. CDR1 and CDR2 (germline): SNHLY, FYNNEI. CDR3 length: 16 residues. CDR3 region: CVSSKSIQGSPGELFF. CDR3 sequence (DNA): TGTGTCAGCAGTAAATCCATACAGGGGTCGCCCGGGGAGCTGTTTTTT.

V is TRBV6-6 and J is TRBJ2-7; TRBD1 aligns across 10 bases. This CDR3 spans 16 amino acids. With 5 bases clipped from V and 2 bases from J, the junction kept 9 bases outside the gene matches. The germline CDR1 and CDR2 sequences are MNHNY and SVGAGI (reference sequence). CDR3 nucleotide sequence: TGTGCCAGCAGTAATTACGGGACAGGGGTTACCTACGAGCAGTACTTC. Translating it yields CASSNYGTGVTYEQYF.

This chain links TRBV2 with TRBJ1-4, with 8 positions matching TRBD1. Per germline, CDR1 SNHLY and CDR2 FYNNEI. V was pared by 5 bases and J by 8 bases, with 16 bases of the junction left unmatched. The CDR3 is 17 amino acids. Here the CDR3 DNA reads TGTGCCAGCAGTCATTGGACAGGGAAGTTGGTAGACGAAAAACTGTTTTTT. Translating it yields CASSHWTGKLVDEKLFF.

The V call is TRBV11-2, the J call TRBJ2-4; 15 positions match TRBD2. V shed 6 bases and J 2 bases; nucleotides not matched to a gene: 5. The CDR3 runs to 17 residues. The germline V gene encodes CDR1 SGHAT and CDR2 FQNNGV. CDR3 in DNA: TGTGCCAGCAGACCTGGACTAGCGGGGGGGTCCAAAAACATTCAGTACTTC. It codes for CASRPGLAGGSKNIQYF. The whole variable domain, filled in from reference TRBV11-2 and TRBJ2-4, reads EAGVAQSPRYKIIEKRQSVAFWCNPISGHATLYWYQQILGQGPKLLIQFQNNGVVDDSQLPKDRFSAERLKGVDSTLKIQPAKLEDSAVYLCASRPGLAGGSKNIQYFGAGTRLSVL.

This sequence joins TRBV2 and TRBJ2-1; 8 nucleotides line up with TRBD2. V was pared by 2 bases and J by 1 base, with 1 base of the junction left unmatched. Germline V gives CDR1 SNHLY, CDR2 FYNNEI. This CDR3 region has 15 residues. DNA of the CDR3: TGTGCCAGCAGTGAATTAGCGGGATCCTACAATGAGCAGTTCTTC. It codes for CASSELAGSYNEQFF. The full variable domain, with the rest looked up from reference TRBV2 and TRBJ2-1, is EPEVTQTPSHQVTQMGQEVILRCVPISNHLYFYWYRQILGQKVEFLVSFYNNEISEKSEIFDDQFSVERPDGSNFTLKIRSTKLEDSAMYFCASSELAGSYNEQFFGPGTRLTVL.

The V and J genes are TRBV6-1 and TRBJ1-3, with TRBD1 identical over 7 bases. The germline V gene has CDR1 MNHNS and CDR2 SASEGT. The CDR3 is 15 residues long. V gave up 2 bases and J gave up 1 base; unmatched junction bases: 2. CDR3 residues: CASSEQGGSGNTIYF. In DNA, the CDR3 is TGTGCCAGCAGTGAACAGGGGGGATCTGGAAACACCATATATTTT.

This clone was recorded only once. The chain has TRBV19 and TRBJ1-4; perhaps TRBD1 as D (5 bases). V lost 4 bases and J lost 7, with 13 bases in between. The CDR3 spans 14 residues. Germline values: CDR1 LNHDA, CDR2 SQIVND (reference sequence). The CDR3 DNA reads TGTGCCAGTAGTACCCAGGGAGGTGGTGAAAAACTGTTTTTT. It codes for CASSTQGGGEKLFF. Full variable domain (outside the CDR3, taken from reference TRBV19 and TRBJ1-4): DGGITQSPKYLFRKEGQNVTLSCEQNLNHDAMYWYRQDPGQGLRLIYYSQIVNDFQKGDIAEGYSVSREKKESFPLTVTSAQKNPTAFYLCASSTQGGGEKLFFGSGTQLSVL.

This sequence joins TRBV19 and TRBJ2-2, with 9 bases that match TRBD2. There are 14 residues in the CDR3. V lost 11 bases, J lost 4 bases, and 8 bases stayed unmatched. The germline V gene encodes CDR1 LNHDA and CDR2 SQIVND (reference sequence). The CDR3 bases are TGTGCCTCGCGGGGGGGACAACCCACCGGGGAGCTGTTTTTT. Translated, it gives CASRGGQPTGELFF. Based on the CDR3 plus reference TRBV19 and TRBJ2-2, the full variable domain is DGGITQSPKYLFRKEGQNVTLSCEQNLNHDAMYWYRQDPGQGLRLIYYSQIVNDFQKGDIAEGYSVSREKKESFPLTVTSAQKNPTAFYLCASRGGQPTGELFFGEGSRLTVL.